This T cell receptor beta chain was recorded in a study of blood T cell repertoires in COVID-19. This table comes from immunoSEQ multiplex PCR, and its TCRdb copy is limited to in-frame clones, with some not included. The data hold about 160,000 clones, with 85% to 90% observed a single time. Germline-derived CDR1 and CDR2 are ENHRY and SYGVKD. V lost 7 bases and J 4 bases, leaving 13 bases between the germline ends. This CDR3 contains 14 residues. This clone was detected only once. The rearrangement uses TRBV10-3 and TRBJ1-4; maybe TRBD1 (5 bases). Sample: PBMCs or T cells enriched from blood (not recorded which). This TCR was recovered from a woman between 45 and 60 years old who had recovered from COVID-19. The DNA for the CDR3 is TGTGCCATCAAAGGAACAGGCGTTAATGAAAAACTGTTTTTT. It yields the protein CAIKGTGVNEKLFF.